The clone carrying this T cell receptor beta chain was observed a few times. Its cognate antigen is unknown. TCRdb re-called the reads through MiXCR, storing one row per CDR3 protein. The sample has about 600,000 distinct CDR3 sequences, approximately 25% seen once; the top ten hold 7% to 9%. These data belong to a study of T cell repertoires in cytomegalovirus infection. Study at large: Through public TCR beta signatures, both CMV infection and matching HLA type were indicated. Study-wide results and limits: Cumulative public TCR beta family frequency identified carriers of CMV plus the relevant HLA. HLA-C-restricted CMV-specific TCR beta clonotypes prevailed in the ex vivo response.

The CDR3 spans 13 residues. The trim removed 2 bases at V and 14 bases at J, leaving 8 bases unmatched. The specimen was CD8+ T cells from PBMCs. The clonotype originates from a human donor in good health (CMV status not recorded). Some clones in this sample may be carry-over from other donors' samples. The chain links TRBV12-3 or TRBV12-4 to TRBJ2-1; 8 bases are shared with TRBD2. CDR3: CASSLSGGALEFF. DNA of the CDR3: TGTGCCAGCAGTTTATCGGGGGGGGCGTTGGAGTTCTTC.